The clone carrying this TCR beta chain was seen once. TCRdb's table, derived via immunoSEQ multiplex PCR, lists solely in-frame clones and lacks some. The repertoire holds hundreds of thousands of clones, with approximately 80% as singletons. These data belong to a study of control samples from healthy donors and cancer patients. The trim removed 2 bases at V and 4 bases at J, leaving 13 bases unmatched. Germline lookup yields CDR1 MNHNS and CDR2 SASEGT. This CDR3 is 18 amino acids long. Sequencing was carried out using PBMCs. The sequence was collected from a woman aged 55 to 70 with lung cancer. V and J are TRBV6-1 and TRBJ2-5; 10 nucleotides match TRBD2. The DNA for the CDR3 is TGTGCCAGCAGTGAATACCCCCCCACTAGCGGGATAGGAGAGACCCAGTACTTC. Its protein is CASSEYPPTSGIGETQYF.